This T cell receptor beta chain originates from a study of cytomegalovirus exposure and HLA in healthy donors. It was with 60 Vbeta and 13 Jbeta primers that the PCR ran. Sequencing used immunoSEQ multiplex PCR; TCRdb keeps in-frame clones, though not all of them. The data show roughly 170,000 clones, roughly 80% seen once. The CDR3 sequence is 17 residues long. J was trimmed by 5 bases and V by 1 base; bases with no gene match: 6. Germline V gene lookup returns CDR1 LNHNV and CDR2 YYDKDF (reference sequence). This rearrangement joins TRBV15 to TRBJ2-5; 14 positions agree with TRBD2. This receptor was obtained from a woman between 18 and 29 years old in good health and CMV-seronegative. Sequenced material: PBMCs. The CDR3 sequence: CATSRGLAGGLVETQYF. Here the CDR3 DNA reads TGTGCCACCAGCAGAGGACTAGCGGGAGGGCTGGTGGAGACCCAGTACTTC.